The 30 T cell receptor beta chains presented below share a single source sample, sequenced in a study of T cell responses to AZD1222 COVID-19 vaccine. Repertoires were generated with immunoSEQ multiplex PCR, while TCRdb's copy carries only in-frame clones and drops some. The profile shows about 130,000 clones, about 90% of them singletons. This sample comprised peripheral blood, obtained on day 0 of AZD1222 vaccination. All receptors come from an adult in good health.

This chain uses TRBV11-3 with TRBJ2-2, with 8 bases aligning to TRBD1. The CDR3 covers 14 residues. The germline gives CDR1 SGHNT, CDR2 YENEEA. V shed 5 bases and J 6 bases; nucleotides not matched to a gene: 5. CDR3 nucleotide sequence: TGTGCCAGCAGCGAAACGACAGGGGCCGGGGAGCTGTTTTTT. This codes for CASSETTGAGELFF.

V gene TRBV13 combines with J gene TRBJ1-1; D uncertain. V was cut by 6 bases and J by 8 bases, with 13 bases left in between. The CDR3 totals 12 residues. Looked up from germline, CDR1 is PRHDT and CDR2 is FYEKMQ (reference sequence). CDR3 sequence: CASSFGPPEAFF. Here the CDR3 DNA reads TGTGCCAGCAGTTTCGGACCGCCCGAAGCTTTCTTT.

DNA for the CDR3: TGCGCCAGCAGCTCCTACCTTGACAGGGCCTACAATGAGCAGTTCTTC. This codes for CASSSYLDRAYNEQFF. The rearrangement joins TRBV5-1 to TRBJ2-1; 7 nucleotides align to TRBD1. Trimming took 3 bases from V and 2 from J; bases not matched to a gene: 8. This CDR3 is 16 amino acids long. The germline gives CDR1 SGHRS, CDR2 YFSETQ.

V usage is TRBV10-3 and J usage is TRBJ1-1, with 7 bases lining up with TRBD1. After removal of 3 bases from V and 2 bases from J, the junction contained 6 bases not matched to a gene. The CDR3 contains 15 residues. Germline V gene sequence: CDR1 ENHRY, CDR2 SYGVKD. CDR3 amino acids: CAISEFPGGNTEAFF. In DNA, the CDR3 is TGTGCCATCAGTGAATTTCCAGGGGGAAACACTGAAGCTTTCTTT.

V and J are TRBV19 and TRBJ2-7; TRBD2 matches 11 bases. Germline CDR1 reads LNHDA; CDR2 reads SQIVND (reference sequence). The CDR3 totals 16 residues. Trimming took 4 bases from V and 2 from J; bases not matched to a gene: 7. The CDR3 DNA reads as TGTGCCAGTAGTAAAACTAGCGGGGGTCCAACCTACGAGCAGTACTTC. Translating gives CASSKTSGGPTYEQYF.

The chain employs TRBV7-2 and TRBJ1-1; unclear D gene. The germline CDR1 and CDR2 sequences are SGHTA and FQGNSA. This CDR3 has 12 residues. V was clipped by 2 bases and J by 3 bases, with 4 bases between them. CDR3 sequence (DNA): TGTGCCAGCAGCTTACAGTACACTGAAGCTTTCTTT. Protein product: CASSLQYTEAFF.

The rearrangement joins TRBV18 to TRBJ2-5; D is unresolved. From germline, CDR1 is KGHSH and CDR2 LQKENI. V lost 1 base and J 2 bases, leaving 5 bases between the germline ends. This CDR3 has 13 residues. The CDR3 DNA sequence: TGTGCCAGCTCACCACTCGGTCAAGAGACCCAGTACTTC. This translates into CASSPLGQETQYF.

On this clone: The same CDR3 arises from other DNA sequences in this sample as well. The chain uses TRBV28 and TRBJ1-6; D might be TRBD1 (6 bases). Germline loops: CDR1 MDHEN, CDR2 SYDVKM. The CDR3 totals 12 residues. Trimming cost V 3 bases and J 13 bases, with 10 bases left between them. The CDR3 DNA reads TGTGCCAGCAGTTTGCCCAGGGGTCCCCTCCACTTT. Residues: CASSLPRGPLHF.

This chain joins TRBV21-1 and TRBJ1-5; the table's D gene call, TRBD1, was not cross checked with the DNA. TRBV21-1 is a pseudogene locus. The CDR3 is 15 residues long. The CDR3 nucleotides are TGTGCCAGCAGCAAACTGACAGCCTTTGATCAGCCCCAGCATTTT. This sequence encodes CASSKLTAFDQPQHF.

The chain combines TRBV14 with TRBJ2-3; D is unclear. There are 16 residues in the CDR3. The germline V gene encodes CDR1 SGHDN and CDR2 FVKESK. The V and J ends lost 1 base and 1 base respectively, with 12 bases between them. CDR3 protein: CASSQVLGLGTDTQYF. The CDR3 nucleotides read TGTGCCAGCAGCCAAGTCCTGGGTTTGGGCACAGATACGCAGTATTTT.

CDR3 coding DNA: TGTGCCAGCAGCTCACGGACAGGTTTTCCGCCCCAGCATTTT. Encoded protein: CASSSRTGFPPQHF. The chain couples TRBV7-2 to TRBJ1-5; 7 bases map to TRBD1. The V segment lost 4 bases and the J segment 9 bases; nucleotides outside the gene matches: 9. Germline-derived CDR1 and CDR2 are SGHTA and FQGNSA. The CDR3 is made up of 14 amino acids.

This chain joins TRBV12-3 or TRBV12-4 and TRBJ1-1, with D unclear. CDR3 length: 13 residues. Between the trimmed V and J ends, which lost 3 bases and 0 bases, there was a span of 5 bases. The CDR3 spells CASSFRVNTEAFF. CDR3 nucleotides: TGTGCCAGCAGTTTTCGAGTGAACACTGAAGCTTTCTTT.

The chain has TRBV9 and TRBJ1-6; 8 bases agree with TRBD1. The CDR3 runs 14 residues. The ends lost 2 bases at V and 6 bases at J; junction bases unmatched: 1. Looked up from germline, CDR1 is SGDLS and CDR2 is YYNGEE. CDR3 nucleotide sequence: TGTGCCAGCAGCGTGCAGGGGGCTAATTCACCCCTCCACTTT. Its translation: CASSVQGANSPLHF.

This chain connects TRBV5-5 to TRBJ2-7; D is unresolved. Trimming took off 5 bases at V and 2 bases at J, with 11 bases between the two ends. CDR3 length: 13 amino acids. Germline V CDR1 and CDR2: SGHKS, YYEKEE (reference sequence). CDR3 nucleotides: TGTGCCAGCAGTTCCGCGCAGACCTACGAGCAGTACTTC. Translating gives CASSSAQTYEQYF.

This chain connects TRBV2 to TRBJ2-1, with 15 bases lining up with TRBD2. The CDR3 has 13 residues. The V gene's germline CDR1 is SNHLY and CDR2 FYNNEI. V lost 8 bases to trimming and J lost 10 bases; unmatched junction nucleotides: 3. The CDR3 sequence: CASGTSGGREQFF. CDR3 coding DNA: TGTGCCAGCGGGACTAGCGGGGGGAGGGAGCAGTTCTTC.

This clone was counted once. The chain is built from TRBV4-1 and TRBJ2-7, with D maybe TRBD2 (5 bases). Trimming pared 4 bases from V and 6 bases from J, leaving 13 bases between. Per the germline V gene, CDR1 is MGHRA and CDR2 is YSYEKL. CDR3 length: 13 residues. The CDR3 sequence: CASSPPSGIEQYF. CDR3 coding DNA: TGCGCCAGCAGCCCCCCCTCGGGGATCGAGCAGTACTTC.

The chain couples TRBV7-2 to TRBJ1-3; D gene unclear. Trimming left V 3 bases short and J 3 bases short, with 9 bases between. CDR1 and CDR2 from the germline V gene are SGHTA and FQGNSA. CDR3 length: 14 amino acids. The CDR3 DNA reads TGTGCCAGCAGCTTCCTCGGTGGTGGAAACACCATATATTTT. Its translation: CASSFLGGGNTIYF.

The chain has TRBV28 and TRBJ2-5, with 10 bases lining up with TRBD2. CDR3 length equals 14 residues. The V gene end was trimmed by 3 bases and the J gene end by 5 bases; junction bases not matched to a gene: 3. Germline V gene lookup returns CDR1 MDHEN and CDR2 SYDVKM. CDR3 sequence: CASSFTSGVETQYF. CDR3 sequence (DNA): TGTGCCAGCAGTTTCACTAGCGGGGTGGAGACCCAGTACTTC. Supplemented by reference TRBV28 and TRBJ2-5, the full variable domain reads DVKVTQSSRYLVKRTGEKVFLECVQDMDHENMFWYRQDPGLGLRLIYFSYDVKMKEKGDIPEGYSVSREKKERFSLILESASTNQTSMYLCASSFTSGVETQYFGPGTRLLVL.

This rearrangement joins TRBV9 to TRBJ1-2; no definite D call. Trimming stripped 1 base from V and 6 bases from J, with 10 bases between. This CDR3 is built from 13 residues. Per germline, CDR1 SGDLS and CDR2 YYNGEE. The CDR3 is CASSVSGVDGYTF. CDR3 coding DNA: TGTGCCAGCAGCGTAAGCGGTGTGGATGGCTACACCTTC.

V and J are TRBV5-4 and TRBJ2-2, with TRBD1 matching 9 bases. The CDR3 runs 15 residues. Germline assignment: CDR1 SGHNT and CDR2 YYREEE (reference sequence). V was pared by 4 bases and J by 3 bases, with 4 bases of the junction left unmatched. CDR3 DNA: TGTGCCAGCAGCCCGGGACAGGGCTACACCGGGGAGCTGTTTTTT. It yields the protein CASSPGQGYTGELFF.

The V and J genes are TRBV3-1 (or the pseudogene TRBV3-2) and TRBJ2-3; TRBD2 matches 10 bases. The CDR3 totals 14 residues. Germline trimming cut 8 bases from V and 3 bases from J; bases unmatched to any gene: 5. The germline V gene has CDR1 LGHDT and CDR2 YNNKEL (reference sequence). CDR3 DNA: TGTGCCAGCGGGCTAGCGGGGGCAACAGATACGCAGTATTTT. Translated: CASGLAGATDTQYF.

The chain carries TRBV6-1 and TRBJ2-1; D possibly corresponds to TRBD1 (6 bases). Looked up from germline, CDR1 is MNHNS and CDR2 is SASEGT. Deletions cut 2 bases from V and 6 bases from J, with 14 bases between. The CDR3 is made up of 15 amino acids. In DNA form, the CDR3 reads TGTGCCAGCAGTGAATCCAGGGGCTTGCGCAATGAGCAGTTCTTC. Its protein is CASSESRGLRNEQFF.

This chain uses TRBV5-5 with TRBJ1-3, with D maybe TRBD1 (5 bases). This CDR3 has 17 amino acids. The V gene lost 4 bases and the J gene lost 1 base, with 18 bases spanning the gap. Germline V CDR1 and CDR2: SGHKS, YYEKEE (reference sequence). CDR3 sequence reads: CASSTANPGLSGNTIYF. The CDR3 nucleotides read TGTGCCAGCAGCACGGCTAACCCAGGGCTATCTGGAAACACCATATATTTT.

This clone came up a few times. The chain carries TRBV4-3 and TRBJ2-3; no clear D. This CDR3 spans 14 amino acids. Germline V gives CDR1 LGHNA, CDR2 YSLEER. Trimming took off 0 bases at V and 2 bases at J, with 6 bases between the two ends. CDR3 amino acids: CASSQEPTTDTQYF. CDR3 nucleotide sequence: TGCGCCAGCAGCCAAGAACCGACCACAGATACGCAGTATTTT.

This clone was observed a handful of times. Other DNA variants within this sample encode the same CDR3. V gene TRBV12-3 or TRBV12-4 combines with J gene TRBJ1-4; D is undetermined. Trimming took 3 bases from V and 6 from J, leaving 2 bases between them. The CDR3 has 11 residues. CDR3 in amino acids: CASSFYEKLFF. The CDR3 DNA follows: TGTGCCAGCAGTTTCTATGAAAAACTGTTTTTT.

V is TRBV2 and J is TRBJ2-2, with D possibly TRBD1 on 6 matching bases. The V gene's germline CDR1 is SNHLY and CDR2 FYNNEI. CDR3 length equals 15 residues. V gave up 4 bases and J gave up 4 bases, with 13 bases separating them. CDR3 bases: TGTGCCAGCAGTGGGACTGCGGACAGCACCGGGGAGCTGTTTTTT. It translates to CASSGTADSTGELFF.

This clone came up a few times. The chain recombines TRBV15 with TRBJ2-7; D unresolved. Germline values: CDR1 LNHNV, CDR2 YYDKDF (reference sequence). The CDR3 is made up of 13 amino acids. The V end was cut by 1 base, the J end by 2 bases, with 6 bases between. CDR3 nucleotides: TGTGCCACCAGCAGAGGGGCGGCCTACGAGCAGTACTTC. Its translation: CATSRGAAYEQYF.

This sequence joins TRBV14 and TRBJ2-7; tentatively, D is TRBD1 (5 bases). The CDR3 is 15 amino acids. CDR1 is SGHDN, CDR2 FVKESK, per germline. The V end was cut by 4 bases, the J end by 2 bases, with 15 bases between. CDR3 amino acids: CASSRQQGRTYEQYF. As DNA, the CDR3 is TGTGCCAGCAGCCGACAGCAGGGTCGCACCTACGAGCAGTACTTC.

The chain links TRBV6-5 to TRBJ2-5; D is uncertain. V gave up 6 bases and J gave up 5 bases, with 7 bases separating them. There are 11 residues in the CDR3. Germline-derived CDR1 and CDR2 are MNHEY and SVGAGI. CDR3 bases: TGTGCCAGCAGCCTCCAGGAGACCCAGTACTTC. Its protein is CASSLQETQYF.

The V call is TRBV6-5, the J call TRBJ2-7; TRBD1 is a possible D gene (6 bases). This CDR3 is 15 amino acids long. V lost 0 bases and J 2 bases, leaving 11 bases between the germline ends. CDR1 is MNHEY and CDR2 is SVGAGI in the germline V gene. CDR3 loop: CASSYSIQGTYEQYF. CDR3 bases: TGTGCCAGCAGTTACTCGATACAGGGAACCTACGAGCAGTACTTC.